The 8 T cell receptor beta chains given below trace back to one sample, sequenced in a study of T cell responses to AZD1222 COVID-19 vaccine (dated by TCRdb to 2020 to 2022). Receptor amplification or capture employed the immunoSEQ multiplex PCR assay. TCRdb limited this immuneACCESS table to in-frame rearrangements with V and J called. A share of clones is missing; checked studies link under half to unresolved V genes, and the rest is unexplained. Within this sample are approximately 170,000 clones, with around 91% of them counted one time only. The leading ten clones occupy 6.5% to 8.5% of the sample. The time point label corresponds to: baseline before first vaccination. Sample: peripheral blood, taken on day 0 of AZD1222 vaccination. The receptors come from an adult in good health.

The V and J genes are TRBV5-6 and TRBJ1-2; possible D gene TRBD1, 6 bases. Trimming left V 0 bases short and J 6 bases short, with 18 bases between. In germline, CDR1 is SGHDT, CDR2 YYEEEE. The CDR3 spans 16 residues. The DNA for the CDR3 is TGTGCCAGCAGCTTGGGCCCTGGGGGCGGAATCGATGGCTACACCTTC. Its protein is CASSLGPGGGIDGYTF.

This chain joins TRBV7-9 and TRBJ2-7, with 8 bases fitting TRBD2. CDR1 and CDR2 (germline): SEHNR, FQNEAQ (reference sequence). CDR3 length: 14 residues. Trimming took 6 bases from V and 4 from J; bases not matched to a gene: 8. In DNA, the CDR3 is TGTGCCAGCAGTCATGGCGGGGGGCTTTACGAGCAGTACTTC. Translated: CASSHGGGLYEQYF.

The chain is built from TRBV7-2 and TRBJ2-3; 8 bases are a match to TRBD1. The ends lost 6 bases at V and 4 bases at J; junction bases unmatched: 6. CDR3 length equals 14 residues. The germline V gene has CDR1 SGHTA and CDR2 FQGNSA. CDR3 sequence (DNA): TGTGCCAGCAGTCGACAGGGGAGGTCAGATACGCAGTATTTT. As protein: CASSRQGRSDTQYF.

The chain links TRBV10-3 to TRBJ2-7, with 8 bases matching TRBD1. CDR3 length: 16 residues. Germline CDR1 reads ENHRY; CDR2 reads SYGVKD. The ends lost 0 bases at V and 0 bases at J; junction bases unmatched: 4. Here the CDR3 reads CAISESRQGSSYEQYF. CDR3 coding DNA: TGTGCCATCAGTGAGTCGCGACAGGGGAGCTCCTACGAGCAGTACTTC.

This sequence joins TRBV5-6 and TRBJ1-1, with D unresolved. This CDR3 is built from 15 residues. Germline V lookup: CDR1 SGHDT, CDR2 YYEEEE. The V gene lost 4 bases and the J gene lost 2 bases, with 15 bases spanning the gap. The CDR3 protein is CASSATNRGNTEAFF. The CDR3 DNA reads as TGTGCCAGCAGCGCCACGAACCGGGGAAACACTGAAGCTTTCTTT.

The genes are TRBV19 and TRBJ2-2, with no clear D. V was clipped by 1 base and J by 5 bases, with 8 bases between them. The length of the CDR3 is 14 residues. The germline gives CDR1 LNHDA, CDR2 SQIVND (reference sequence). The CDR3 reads CASSIGSETGELFF. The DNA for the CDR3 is TGTGCCAGTAGTATAGGTTCGGAAACCGGGGAGCTGTTTTTT.

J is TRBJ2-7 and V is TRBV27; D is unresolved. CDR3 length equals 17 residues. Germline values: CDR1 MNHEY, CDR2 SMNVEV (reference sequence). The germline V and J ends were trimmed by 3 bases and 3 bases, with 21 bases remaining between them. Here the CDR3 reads CASSFPRNGPWGYEQYV. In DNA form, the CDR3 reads TGTGCCAGCAGTTTCCCCCGTAACGGTCCCTGGGGCTACGAGCAGTACGTC.

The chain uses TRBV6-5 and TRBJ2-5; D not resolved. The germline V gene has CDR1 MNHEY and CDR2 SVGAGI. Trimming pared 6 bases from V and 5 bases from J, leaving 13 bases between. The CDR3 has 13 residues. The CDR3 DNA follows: TGTGCCAGCAGACCGGGCGGTGTGGAGACCCAGTACTTC. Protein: CASRPGGVETQYF.